Presented here are 31 T cell receptor beta chains from one specimen sequenced in a study of patients with pleural tuberculosis. TCRdb recomputed calls from the reads with MiXCR, one row per CDR3 protein. The table lists approximately 50,000 distinct CDR3 sequences, 5.5% to 8% of them singletons. The receptors were sampled from a human donor with pleural tuberculosis.

This clonotype was recorded at least ten times. The chain uses TRBV7-2 and TRBJ1-3; D call uncertain. The V end lost 5 bases, the J end lost 0 bases, and 8 bases lay between the germline ends. The CDR3 spans 14 residues. Germline V gene lookup returns CDR1 SGHTA and CDR2 FQGNSA. Here the CDR3 DNA reads TGTGCCAGCAGCATTAGGGCCTCTGGAAACACCATATATTTT. This encodes CASSIRASGNTIYF.

This clonotype was counted ten times or more. V is TRBV20-1 and J is TRBJ2-1; D gene unclear. Trimming removed 7 bases from V and 5 bases from J, with 9 bases in between. The length of the CDR3 is 11 residues. CDR1 and CDR2 (germline): DFQATT, SNEGSKA (reference sequence). CDR3 amino acids: CSVDGDNEQFF. In DNA form, the CDR3 reads TGCAGTGTGGACGGTGACAATGAGCAGTTCTTC.

This clonotype has a handful of counts. V gene TRBV11-1 combines with J gene TRBJ1-5; no clear D gene. This CDR3 comprises 13 residues. V gave up 5 bases and J gave up 5 bases, with 10 bases separating them. Per germline, CDR1 SGHAT and CDR2 FQDESV (reference sequence). DNA of the CDR3: TGTGCCAGCAGCCCAGGAGGTGATCAGCCCCAGCATTTT. Residues: CASSPGGDQPQHF.

About this clonotype: A read error may be the cause here, since a much bigger clone is one base away. The chain couples TRBV2 to TRBJ1-5, with 7 positions matching TRBD1. Germline-derived CDR1 and CDR2 are SNHLY and FYNNEI. The CDR3 spans 14 residues. CDR3 coding DNA: TGTGCCAACAGTCCTGACAGGGTAGGTCAGCCCCAGCATTTT. The encoded protein is CANSPDRVGQPQHF. Full variable domain (missing parts from reference TRBV2 and TRBJ1-5): EPEVTQTPSHQVTQMGQEVILRCVPISNHLYFYWYRQILGQKVEFLVSFYNNEISEKSEIFDDQFSVERPDGSNFTLKIRSTKLEDSAMYFCANSPDRVGQPQHFGDGTRLSIL.

This clonotype showed up just a few times. V gene TRBV2 combines with J gene TRBJ2-5, with 9 bases matching TRBD2. CDR3 length: 15 residues. The germline V gene has CDR1 SNHLY and CDR2 FYNNEI. J lost 2 bases, V lost 2 bases, and 3 bases had no gene match. The CDR3 nucleotides are TGTGCCAGCAGTGAATTGGGACTAGCTCAAGAGACCCAGTACTTC. Encoded protein: CASSELGLAQETQYF.

This clonotype was recorded many times. The genes are TRBV4-2 and TRBJ2-1; D is undetermined. Per the germline V gene, CDR1 is LGHNA and CDR2 is YNFKEQ. The CDR3 covers 15 residues. V was trimmed by 0 bases and J by 3 bases, leaving 9 bases between them. For the CDR3, the DNA is TGTGCCAGCAGCCAAGATCGGCAGGACTACAATGAGCAGTTCTTC. This translates into CASSQDRQDYNEQFF.

There are many counts of this clonotype. V and J are TRBV2 and TRBJ2-7, with D uncertain. The CDR3 sequence is 12 residues long. Germline loops: CDR1 SNHLY, CDR2 FYNNEI. The V gene lost 6 bases and the J gene lost 3 bases, with 9 bases spanning the gap. CDR3 in DNA: TGTGCCAGCAGGATTGAGGACTACGAGCAGTACGTC. Translation gives CASRIEDYEQYV.

In this sample, this clonotype turned up a few times. The chain uses TRBV7-6 and TRBJ2-1; TRBD1 is a possible D gene (6 bases). Trimming cost V 5 bases and J 8 bases, with 19 bases left between them. The CDR3 runs 15 residues. CDR1 SGHVS and CDR2 FNYEAQ come from the germline V gene. The CDR3 spells CASSPQPHRAHEQFF. The CDR3 region has the DNA TGTGCCAGCAGCCCTCAGCCTCACAGGGCCCATGAGCAGTTCTTC.

This clonotype was recorded at least ten times. The genes are TRBV19 and TRBJ1-6; 7 nucleotides agree with TRBD1. The germline V gene has CDR1 LNHDA and CDR2 SQIVND (reference sequence). The trim removed 3 bases at V and 8 bases at J, leaving 7 bases unmatched. The CDR3 extends over 15 amino acids. DNA for the CDR3: TGTGCCAGTAGTATCAGGGACAGAACTGATTCACCCCTCCACTTT. Protein sequence: CASSIRDRTDSPLHF.

This clonotype was picked up a small number of times. The V and J genes are TRBV11-2 and TRBJ2-1; no reliable D call. CDR1 and CDR2 from the germline V gene are SGHAT and FQNNGV. With 0 bases removed from V and 4 bases from J, the gap between germline ends came to 7 bases. This CDR3 comprises 14 residues. The CDR3 here is CASSLDQLYNEQFF. The CDR3 DNA reads as TGTGCCAGCAGCTTAGATCAGCTTTACAATGAGCAGTTCTTC.

This clonotype was detected ten times or more. J is TRBJ1-1 and V is TRBV11-2, with D unresolved. The germline V gene has CDR1 SGHAT and CDR2 FQNNGV. The CDR3 runs to 14 residues. V was trimmed by 1 base and J by 2 bases, leaving 8 bases between them. Here the CDR3 reads CASSLVVGNTEAFF. The CDR3 DNA sequence: TGTGCCAGCAGCTTAGTTGTGGGAAACACTGAAGCTTTCTTT.

This clonotype was seen at least ten times. The chain couples TRBV19 to TRBJ2-1, with TRBD1 matching 9 bases. The CDR3 length is 14 residues. The germline V gene has CDR1 LNHDA and CDR2 SQIVND (reference sequence). J gave up 2 bases and V 8 bases, and 4 bases lay outside the gene matches. The chain's CDR3 is CASRQGDAYNEQFF. The DNA for the CDR3 is TGTGCCAGTCGACAGGGGGATGCCTACAATGAGCAGTTCTTC.

This chain links TRBV29-1 with TRBJ1-1; the match to TRBD1 covers 7 bases. The CDR3 is 14 residues long. The V gene's germline CDR1 is SQVTM and CDR2 ANQGSEA. The junction had 13 bases not matched to a gene; V was cut back by 6 bases and J by 6 bases. CDR3 DNA sequence: TGCAGCGTGGGATCCGACAGGGTCAGGGCTGAAGCTTTCTTT. Its translation is CSVGSDRVRAEAFF.

This clonotype was detected many times. The chain employs TRBV28 and TRBJ1-4, with 8 bases aligning to TRBD1. Trimming cost V 1 base and J 7 bases; bases outside gene matches: 5. Germline-derived CDR1 and CDR2 are MDHEN and SYDVKM. This CDR3 comprises 15 residues. The CDR3 sequence is CASSLSGTGPEKLFF. The CDR3 DNA is TGTGCCAGCAGTTTATCCGGGACAGGACCTGAAAAACTGTTTTTT.

This clonotype has at least ten counts. The chain uses TRBV30 and TRBJ2-6; possibly TRBD2 for D (6 bases). The CDR3 extends over 15 amino acids. Germline V gene sequence: CDR1 GTSNPN, CDR2 SVGIG (reference sequence). V shed 3 bases and J shed 0 bases, with 9 bases lying between them. The CDR3 region is CAWSRDFSGANVLTF. CDR3 DNA sequence: TGTGCCTGGAGCCGGGACTTCTCTGGGGCCAACGTCCTGACTTTC.

This clonotype was seen many times. The chain recombines TRBV10-3 with TRBJ2-1, with unresolved D. Trimming left V 7 bases short and J 6 bases short, with 7 bases between. Per the germline V gene, CDR1 is ENHRY and CDR2 is SYGVKD. This CDR3 region has 11 residues. CDR3 protein: CAIKIGNEQFF. The CDR3 nucleotides read TGTGCCATCAAAATCGGCAATGAGCAGTTCTTC.

In DNA, the CDR3 is TGTGCCAGCAGCGTATTGGCGACTAGCCCGACCGGGGAGCTGTTTTTT. Encoded protein: CASSVLATSPTGELFF. The gene calls are TRBV11-1 and TRBJ2-2, with 7 bases that match TRBD2. CDR1 and CDR2 from the germline V gene are SGHAT and FQDESV (reference sequence). The CDR3 contains 16 residues. With 5 bases clipped from V and 5 bases from J, the junction kept 11 bases outside the gene matches. Full variable domain (missing parts from reference TRBV11-1 and TRBJ2-2): EAEVAQSPRYKITEKSQAVAFWCDPISGHATLYWYRQILGQGPELLVQFQDESVVDDSQLPKDRFSAERLKGVDSTLKIQPAELGDSAMYLCASSVLATSPTGELFFGEGSRLTVL.

V usage is TRBV5-1 and J usage is TRBJ2-7, with 7 positions matching TRBD1. Germline V CDR1 and CDR2: SGHRS, YFSETQ. This CDR3 is built from 14 residues. DNA of the CDR3: TGCGCCGGCAGCTTTTGGACAGGCCCCTACGAGCAGTACGTC. Its protein product is CAGSFWTGPYEQYV.

In its sample, this clonotype was seen many times. The chain links TRBV20-1 to TRBJ1-2, with TRBD1 matching 10 bases. Germline values: CDR1 DFQATT, CDR2 SNEGSKA (reference sequence). The ends lost 6 bases at V and 7 bases at J; junction bases unmatched: 17. This CDR3 spans 16 amino acids. CDR3 residues: CSAHINQDRGKGGYTF. In DNA, the CDR3 is TGCAGTGCCCACATAAATCAGGACAGGGGGAAGGGTGGCTACACCTTC.

There are many counts of this clonotype. The V gene is TRBV25-1, the J gene TRBJ1-2; TRBD1 matches at 7 bases. Germline V CDR1 and CDR2: MGHDK, SYGVNS. Trimming at V came to 7 bases and at J to 2 bases, leaving 4 bases not matched to a gene. The CDR3 has 13 amino acids. In nucleotides, the CDR3 is TGTGCCAGCACCAGGGGGTTCAACTATGGCTACACCTTC. It codes for CASTRGFNYGYTF.

This clonotype appeared many times. The CDR3 sequence: CASRSHWGGDYGYTF. CDR3 DNA: TGTGCCAGCAGATCTCATTGGGGAGGCGACTATGGCTACACCTTC. The rearrangement joins TRBV12-3 or TRBV12-4 to TRBJ1-2, with D unclear. CDR3 length: 15 residues. The V and J ends lost 6 bases and 3 bases respectively, with 17 bases between them.

There are a few counts of this clonotype. The chain joins TRBV19 to TRBJ2-1, with 8 bases aligning to TRBD1. Germline loops: CDR1 LNHDA, CDR2 SQIVND (reference sequence). Trimming removed 5 bases from V and 5 bases from J; junction bases left unmatched: 8. The CDR3 consists of 15 residues. The CDR3 DNA is TGTGCCAGTAGTCTCTCAGGGGGCATCGACAATGAGCAGTTCTTC. It encodes CASSLSGGIDNEQFF.

The sample holds many counts of this clonotype. The rearrangement joins TRBV27 to TRBJ1-5, with unresolved D. V lost 6 bases and J lost 4, with 10 bases in between. This CDR3 has 13 amino acids. CDR1 and CDR2 (germline): MNHEY, SMNVEV (reference sequence). The CDR3 spells CASSRAGNQPQHF. The CDR3 DNA is TGTGCCAGCAGCCGGGCGGGAAATCAGCCCCAGCATTTT.

The CDR3: CASSRPSGKWFF. CDR3 in DNA: TGTGCCAGCAGCCGTCCAAGCGGGAAATGGTTCTTC. The chain links TRBV11-1 to TRBJ2-1; 7 nucleotides agree with TRBD2. The CDR3 covers 12 residues. Germline V gene lookup returns CDR1 SGHAT and CDR2 FQDESV (reference sequence). V shed 5 bases, J shed 15 bases, and the junction held 10 bases outside the gene matches.

This clonotype has ten or more counts. The chain couples TRBV20-1 to TRBJ1-2; D is undetermined. The CDR3 is 12 residues long. The V gene's germline CDR1 is DFQATT and CDR2 SNEGSKA (reference sequence). V was shortened by 0 bases and J by 8 bases, with 10 bases between the two germline ends. The CDR3 DNA is TGCAGTGCTAGAGATCTCGGGGAGGGCTACACCTTC. This sequence encodes CSARDLGEGYTF.

This clonotype was observed many times. The chain is built from TRBV6-1 and TRBJ2-7; 10 nucleotides align to TRBD2. Germline V CDR1 and CDR2: MNHNS, SASEGT. Trimming at V came to 5 bases and at J to 6 bases, leaving 4 bases not matched to a gene. The CDR3 is 13 residues long. The CDR3 loop reads CASSKREGLEQYV. DNA of the CDR3: TGTGCCAGCAGTAAGCGGGAGGGCCTCGAGCAGTACGTC.

This clonotype was picked up many times. The chain uses TRBV10-3 and TRBJ2-3; perhaps TRBD1 as D (6 bases). Germline CDR1 is ENHRY and CDR2 is SYGVKD. V dropped 4 bases and J dropped 3 bases, with 11 bases sitting between them. This CDR3 region has 14 residues. CDR3 in amino acids: CAISATTGTDTQYF. CDR3 nucleotides: TGTGCCATCAGTGCCACTACAGGGACAGATACGCAGTATTTT.

Many counts were recorded for this clonotype. The chain couples TRBV6-1 to TRBJ2-7, with 7 bases lining up with TRBD2. The V gene end was trimmed by 8 bases and the J gene end by 1 base; junction bases not matched to a gene: 8. CDR1 is MNHNS, CDR2 SASEGT, per germline. The CDR3 spans 14 residues. The CDR3 here is CASQNPGLSYEQYF. The CDR3 DNA is TGTGCCAGCCAGAACCCGGGACTATCCTACGAGCAGTACTTC.

V usage is TRBV29-1 and J usage is TRBJ2-5; D may be TRBD1 (6 bases). Germline CDR1 is SQVTM and CDR2 is ANQGSEA. V was clipped by 2 bases and J by 5 bases, with 12 bases between them. This CDR3 region has 13 residues. CDR3 sequence reads: CSVERGSRETQYF. As DNA, the CDR3 is TGCAGCGTTGAAAGGGGGTCGAGGGAGACCCAGTACTTC.

This clonotype was seen more than once but under ten times. V is TRBV12-3 or TRBV12-4 and J is TRBJ2-1, with D unresolved. V was clipped by 4 bases and J by 6 bases, with 10 bases between them. This CDR3 contains 13 residues. CDR3 region: CASSSLYPNEQFF. DNA of the CDR3: TGTGCCAGCAGTTCCCTCTACCCCAATGAGCAGTTCTTC.

In its sample, this clonotype was seen many times. The V call is TRBV6-1, the J call TRBJ2-7; D uncertain. CDR3 length equals 11 residues. Trimming left V 6 bases short and J 3 bases short, with 6 bases between. Germline V gene data show CDR1 as MNHNS and CDR2 as SASEGT. The CDR3 coding sequence is TGTGCCAGCAGGAAAAGCTACGAGCAGTACTTC. Its protein product is CASRKSYEQYF.